Shown below are 7 T cell receptor beta chains from a single sample sequenced in a study of persistence of HIV-infected CD4 T cells. The immunoSEQ assay was version 4, run in survey mode. Using immunoSEQ multiplex PCR, the repertoire was profiled, and TCRdb retains in-frame clones only, with some absent. Of 36,000 or so clones in the sample, roughly four fifths were seen once. An overlapping HIV-1 Gag peptide pool stimulated these cells at 0.95 to 1 ug/peptide/mL. Memory cells lacking CD40L and CD69 with high CD45RO were sorted. Which antigens these TCRs recognize remains unknown. The material sequenced was cultured CD4+ T cells from PBMCs, taken from a patient who received antiretroviral therapy. All receptors come from an adult with HIV. The donor label of this sample is uncertain.

The chain joins TRBV6-1 to TRBJ2-7; D might be TRBD1 (6 bases). V was cut by 1 base and J by 5 bases, with 12 bases left in between. CDR3 length equals 14 residues. Looked up from germline, CDR1 is MNHNS and CDR2 is SASEGT. The CDR3 DNA follows: TGTGCCAGCAGTGAAGTCTGGGGGCGAAACGAGCAGTACTTC. The encoded protein is CASSEVWGRNEQYF.

V usage is TRBV9 and J usage is TRBJ2-1; TRBD1 matches 8 bases. This CDR3 spans 16 amino acids. The V segment lost 0 bases and the J segment 5 bases; nucleotides outside the gene matches: 7. Germline V lookup: CDR1 SGDLS, CDR2 YYNGEE. As DNA, the CDR3 is TGTGCCAGCAGCGTAGCTATGCAGGGGGCTGACAATGAGCAGTTCTTC. Protein product: CASSVAMQGADNEQFF.

This clone was seen a handful of times. V usage is TRBV5-5 and J usage is TRBJ2-2, with D maybe TRBD1 (7 bases). V lost 3 bases and J lost 7, with 10 bases in between. The CDR3 contains 13 residues. Germline values: CDR1 SGHKS, CDR2 YYEKEE (reference sequence). The CDR3 loop reads CASSSQGGGELFF. The CDR3 DNA follows: TGTGCCAGCAGCTCCCAGGGGGGCGGGGAGCTGTTTTTT.

The V and J genes are TRBV19 and TRBJ1-5; 8 nucleotides agree with TRBD1. CDR1 LNHDA and CDR2 SQIVND come from the germline V gene (reference sequence). This CDR3 is built from 16 residues. After removal of 7 bases from V and 0 bases from J, the junction contained 8 bases not matched to a gene. DNA of the CDR3: TGTGCCAGTATTGGACAGGGAACCCATAGCAATCAGCCCCAGCATTTT. This translates into CASIGQGTHSNQPQHF. Using reference TRBV19 and TRBJ1-5 for the parts outside the CDR3, the full variable domain is DGGITQSPKYLFRKEGQNVTLSCEQNLNHDAMYWYRQDPGQGLRLIYYSQIVNDFQKGDIAEGYSVSREKKESFPLTVTSAQKNPTAFYLCASIGQGTHSNQPQHFGDGTRLSIL.

The CDR3 sequence: CASSSQGAEYGYTF. CDR3 nucleotide sequence: TGCGCCAGCAGCTCACAGGGGGCGGAGTATGGCTACACCTTC. This chain joins TRBV5-1 and TRBJ1-2; 9 bases line up with TRBD1. Looked up from germline, CDR1 is SGHRS and CDR2 is YFSETQ. J lost 5 bases, V lost 3 bases, and 5 bases had no gene match. There are 14 residues in the CDR3. Supplemented by reference TRBV5-1 and TRBJ1-2, the full variable domain reads KAGVTQTPRYLIKTRGQQVTLSCSPISGHRSVSWYQQTPGQGLQFLFEYFSETQRNKGNFPGRFSGRQFSNSRSEMNVSTLELGDSALYLCASSSQGAEYGYTFGSGTRLTVV.

The J gene is TRBJ1-4, the V gene TRBV29-1; 9 nucleotides align to TRBD1. The CDR3 runs 13 residues. Germline V CDR1 and CDR2: SQVTM, ANQGSEA. With 7 bases clipped from V and 5 bases from J, the junction kept 5 bases outside the gene matches. The CDR3 reads CSAADRGNEKLFF. The CDR3 coding sequence is TGCAGCGCTGCGGACAGGGGAAATGAAAAACTGTTTTTT.

The CDR3 coding sequence is TGTGCCAGCAGTCCCCCCGGGGTTCTTGAGAGGGGGACCCAGTACTTC. As protein: CASSPPGVLERGTQYF. The rearrangement uses TRBV27 and TRBJ2-5; either TRBD1 or TRBD2 may fit D (5 bases each). V was cut by 5 bases and J by 7 bases, with 23 bases left in between. The CDR3 is made up of 16 amino acids. Germline CDR1 MNHEY, CDR2 SMNVEV (reference sequence).